This T cell receptor beta chain stems from a study of shared clonotypes between healthy human individuals. Findings and limits, study-wide: Memory subsets had estimated richness that was generally smaller than that of naive subsets.

V lost 3 bases, J lost 2 bases, and 8 bases lay in between. Germline CDR1 MDHEN, CDR2 SYDVKM. CDR3 size: 13 residues. For this clone: Its cognate antigen is unknown.

The assay was immunoSEQ multiplex PCR, and TCRdb's table has in-frame clones only and misses some. The sample lists more than 1,200,000 clones, roughly 98.5% seen once, with 0.36% in the top ten. The genes are TRBV28 and TRBJ2-7; D is unresolved. The receptor was derived from a man aged 25-45 years in good health. Sequenced: naive CD4+ T cells sorted from blood. Subset meaning: CD45RA+ positively selected. The CDR3 sequence is CASSFATTYEQYF. The CDR3 nucleotides are TGTGCCAGCAGTTTTGCCACAACCTACGAGCAGTACTTC.